This TCR beta chain derives from a study of shared clonotypes between healthy human individuals. Using immunoSEQ multiplex PCR, the repertoire was profiled, and TCRdb retains in-frame clones only, with some absent. The table includes about 1,500,000 clones, over 95% detected once. Trimming cost V 4 bases and J 2 bases; bases outside gene matches: 9. Germline CDR1 SGHDT, CDR2 YYEEEE. The length of the CDR3 is 16 residues. This clonotype was sampled from a man aged 30-40 years in good health. This sequence joins TRBV5-6 and TRBJ2-5; 9 bases align to TRBD1. Sequenced sample: naive CD4+ T cells sorted from blood. The subset is: CD45RA+ positively selected. The CDR3: CASSTGTGTTQETQYF. The CDR3 DNA reads TGTGCCAGCAGCACCGGGACAGGGACCACTCAAGAGACCCAGTACTTC.